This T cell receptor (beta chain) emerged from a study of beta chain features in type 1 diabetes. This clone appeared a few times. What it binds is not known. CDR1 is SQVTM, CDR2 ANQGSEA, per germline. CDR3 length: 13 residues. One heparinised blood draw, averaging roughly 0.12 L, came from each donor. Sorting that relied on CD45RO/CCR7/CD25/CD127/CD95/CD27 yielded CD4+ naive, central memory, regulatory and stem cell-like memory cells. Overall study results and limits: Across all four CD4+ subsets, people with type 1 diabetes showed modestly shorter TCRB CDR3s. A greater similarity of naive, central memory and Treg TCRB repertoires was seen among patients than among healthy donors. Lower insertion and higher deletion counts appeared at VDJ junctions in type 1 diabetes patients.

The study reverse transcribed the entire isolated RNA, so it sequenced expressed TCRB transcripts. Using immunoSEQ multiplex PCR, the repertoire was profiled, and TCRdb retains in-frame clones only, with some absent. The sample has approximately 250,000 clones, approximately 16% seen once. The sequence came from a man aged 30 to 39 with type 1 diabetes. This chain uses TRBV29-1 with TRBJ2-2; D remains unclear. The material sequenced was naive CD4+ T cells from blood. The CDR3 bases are TGCACCGTCACGACCGATTACACCGGGGAGCTGTTTTTT. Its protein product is CTVTTDYTGELFF.